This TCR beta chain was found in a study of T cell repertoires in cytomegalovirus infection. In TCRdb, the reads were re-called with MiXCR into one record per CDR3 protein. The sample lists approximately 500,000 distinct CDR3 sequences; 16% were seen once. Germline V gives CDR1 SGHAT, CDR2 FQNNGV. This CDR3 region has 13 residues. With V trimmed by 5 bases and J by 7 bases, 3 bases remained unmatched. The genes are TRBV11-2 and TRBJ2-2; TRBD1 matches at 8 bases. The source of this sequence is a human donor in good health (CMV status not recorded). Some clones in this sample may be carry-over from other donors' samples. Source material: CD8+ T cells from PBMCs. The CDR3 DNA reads TGTGCCAGCAGCCTGGACAGGGACGGGGAGCTGTTTTTT. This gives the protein CASSLDRDGELFF.